These T cell receptor beta chains were read from a single sample in a study of T cell responses to AZD1222 COVID-19 vaccine. Here immunoSEQ multiplex PCR was the method, and the copy in TCRdb shows in-frame clones only, minus some. The top ten hold under 2.5% of the sample, which has roughly 150,000 clones, around nine tenths seen once. This specimen was peripheral blood, taken on day 0 of AZD1222 vaccination. The origin of the receptors is an adult in good health. Both conserved end residues are trimmed from each CDR3.

V gene	J gene	CDR3 protein
TRBV3-1/TRBV3-2	TRBJ1-3	ASSQDQAALGNTIY
TRBV28	TRBJ1-2	ASRSQGWNYGYT
TRBV18	TRBJ2-1	ASSPLSGGAYNEQF
TRBV3-1/TRBV3-2	TRBJ1-1	ASSRGVGPEAF
TRBV19	TRBJ1-1	ASSIRGKNTEAF
TRBV30	TRBJ1-1	AWSVGIGDTEAF
TRBV3-1/TRBV3-2	TRBJ2-5	ASSHAGIQETQY
TRBV6-5	TRBJ1-2	ASSSDRGGT
TRBV2	TRBJ1-4	ASSEGNWALNEKLF
TRBV5-1	TRBJ1-3	ASSLASGAGGNTIY
TRBV28	TRBJ1-5	ASSSDRGISNQPQH
TRBV28	TRBJ2-7	ASSFPLGGAYEQY
TRBV6-5	TRBJ1-1	ASSYRGTNTEAF
TRBV5-6	TRBJ1-2	ASSLSVSYGYT